Listed here are 5 T cell receptor beta chains from one sample, sequenced in a study of blood T cell repertoires in COVID-19 (dated by TCRdb to the early 2020s). Library prep was done by the immunoSEQ multiplex PCR assay. What TCRdb holds here is the immuneACCESS table cut down to in-frame rearrangements. Part of the clones is not present; checked against another copy, under half of the missing clones reflect an unresolved V gene, and the others are unexplained. This sample comprises some 120,000 clones, roughly 74% of them detected only once. The ten top clones hold 4.5% to 6% of the sample. The sample consisted of peripheral blood. The source of these receptors is an elderly man with COVID-19, enrolled during active disease.

The rearrangement uses TRBV4-2 and TRBJ2-6; 7 bases line up with TRBD2. V dropped 0 bases and J dropped 2; count of bases not matched to a gene: 1. Germline lookup yields CDR1 LGHNA and CDR2 YNFKEQ. There are 16 residues in the CDR3. CDR3 sequence: CASSQDGGAGANVLTF. The CDR3 bases are TGTGCCAGCAGCCAAGATGGGGGGGCTGGGGCCAACGTCCTGACTTTC.

The gene calls are TRBV9 and TRBJ1-6; D unresolved. There are 14 residues in the CDR3. Trimming removed 0 bases from V and 5 bases from J, with 6 bases in between. Germline values: CDR1 SGDLS, CDR2 YYNGEE. In DNA form, the CDR3 reads TGTGCCAGCAGCGTAGGTCCGGATAATTCACCCCTCCACTTT. It codes for CASSVGPDNSPLHF.

The rearrangement links TRBV9 to TRBJ1-2, with a possible D match to TRBD1 (5 bases). This CDR3 spans 12 amino acids. Germline V gives CDR1 SGDLS, CDR2 YYNGEE. V was shortened by 4 bases and J by 6 bases, with 10 bases between the two germline ends. Here the CDR3 DNA reads TGTGCCAGCAGCCCCTGGGGCGATGGCTACACCTTC. This gives the protein CASSPWGDGYTF.

V is TRBV5-3 and J is TRBJ1-2, with TRBD1 identical over 10 bases. TRBV5-3 counts as an open reading frame of uncertain function. Trimming took 0 bases from V and 8 from J; bases not matched to a gene: 7. The CDR3 is 15 amino acids. The DNA for the CDR3 is TGTGCCAGAAGCTTGGACCCGACAGGGGGCAAAGGCTACACCTTC. Translation: CARSLDPTGGKGYTF.

This chain uses TRBV27 with TRBJ2-3, with a possible D match to TRBD2 (6 bases). Germline V gene data show CDR1 as MNHEY and CDR2 as SMNVEV (reference sequence). V lost 7 bases, J lost 5 bases, and 19 bases lay in between. There are 15 residues in the CDR3. The CDR3 loop is CASTGRGPGLDTQYF. CDR3 coding DNA: TGTGCCAGCACGGGGCGGGGACCGGGGTTAGATACGCAGTATTTT.